Below, 11 T cell receptor beta chains from the same sample are listed, as sequenced in a study of OX40 agonist ivuxolimab in advanced cancers. The repertoire was sequenced with immunoSEQ multiplex PCR; TCRdb's copy has only in-frame clones and lacks some. The data show about 22,000 clones, approximately 80% seen once. The material was CD4+ or CD8+ T cells sorted from blood, obtained in a trial of the OX40 agonist ivuxolimab. These receptors came from an adult with an advanced solid tumor such as melanoma, head and neck, liver or kidney cancer.

The chain uses TRBV19 and TRBJ1-2, with TRBD1 matching over 7 bases. After removal of 8 bases from V and 2 bases from J, the junction contained 8 bases not matched to a gene. The germline gives CDR1 LNHDA, CDR2 SQIVND (reference sequence). This CDR3 region has 14 residues. CDR3 sequence (DNA): TGTGCCAGTGACGACCTGGGACAGAACTATGGCTACACCTTC. It specifies CASDDLGQNYGYTF. Supplemented by reference TRBV19 and TRBJ1-2, the full variable domain reads DGGITQSPKYLFRKEGQNVTLSCEQNLNHDAMYWYRQDPGQGLRLIYYSQIVNDFQKGDIAEGYSVSREKKESFPLTVTSAQKNPTAFYLCASDDLGQNYGYTFGSGTRLTVV.

This clone was seen a single time. This chain links TRBV4-3 with TRBJ1-2, with no clear D. V lost 0 bases and J lost 4, with 15 bases in between. The CDR3 runs to 16 residues. The germline gives CDR1 LGHNA, CDR2 YSLEER. The CDR3 protein is CASSQDPTESPYGYTF. CDR3 in DNA: TGCGCCAGCAGCCAAGATCCCACGGAGTCACCCTATGGCTACACCTTC.

The chain uses TRBV7-9 and TRBJ2-6; D is ambiguous. This CDR3 has 14 amino acids. Trimming cost V 6 bases and J 0 bases, with 6 bases left between them. Germline V lookup: CDR1 SEHNR, CDR2 FQNEAQ (reference sequence). In DNA, the CDR3 is TGTGCCAGCAGTCTATACTCTGGGGCCAACGTCCTGACTTTC. Amino acids: CASSLYSGANVLTF.

This rearrangement joins TRBV5-6 to TRBJ2-7; D gene ambiguous. Germline V gene sequence: CDR1 SGHDT, CDR2 YYEEEE. This CDR3 comprises 14 residues. V was trimmed by 0 bases and J by 0 bases, leaving 7 bases between them. CDR3 region: CASSLDQDSYEQYF. The CDR3 nucleotides read TGTGCCAGCAGCTTGGACCAGGACTCCTACGAGCAGTACTTC.

V gene TRBV5-1 combines with J gene TRBJ2-7, with D perhaps TRBD1 or TRBD2 (6 bases each). The CDR3 sequence is 14 residues long. In germline, CDR1 is SGHRS, CDR2 YFSETQ. Trimming removed 7 bases from V and 2 bases from J, with 16 bases in between. The CDR3 protein is CASSKGGGTYEQYF. In DNA form, the CDR3 reads TGCGCCAGCTCGAAGGGGGGCGGGACCTACGAGCAGTACTTC.

The rearrangement uses TRBV19 and TRBJ2-7, with 9 nucleotides matching TRBD1. CDR3 length: 14 residues. The germline gives CDR1 LNHDA, CDR2 SQIVND (reference sequence). V trimming: 5 bases; J trimming: 2 bases; junction bases outside the gene matches: 4. The CDR3 nucleotides are TGTGCCAGTAGTTCCGGGACAGGGCCCTACGAGCAGTACTTC. Translated: CASSSGTGPYEQYF.

V usage is TRBV13 and J usage is TRBJ2-3; D remains unclear. V was shortened by 3 bases and J by 2 bases, with 9 bases between the two germline ends. The CDR3 covers 14 residues. Per germline, CDR1 PRHDT and CDR2 FYEKMQ (reference sequence). In DNA form, the CDR3 reads TGTGCCAGCAGCTTTGGGCTCGACACAGATACGCAGTATTTT. Translating gives CASSFGLDTDTQYF.

This clone was seen a handful of times. The chain recombines TRBV7-9 with TRBJ2-3, with a tentative D call TRBD2 (6 bases). V was cut by 11 bases and J by 0 bases, with 12 bases left in between. This CDR3 comprises 13 residues. Looked up from germline, CDR1 is SEHNR and CDR2 is FQNEAQ (reference sequence). Here the CDR3 DNA reads TGTGCCGACGGGGCGGGGAGCACAGATACGCAGTATTTT. This gives the protein CADGAGSTDTQYF.

The sample holds a few counts of this clone. The chain links TRBV19 to TRBJ1-5, with D maybe TRBD1 (5 bases). Germline assignment: CDR1 LNHDA and CDR2 SQIVND (reference sequence). V lost 8 bases and J lost 1, with 12 bases in between. CDR3 length: 14 residues. Here the CDR3 reads CASDGARSNQPQHF. CDR3 bases: TGTGCCAGTGACGGGGCGCGGAGCAATCAGCCCCAGCATTTT.

The CDR3 DNA reads TGTGCCAGCAGCTTAGGCAGTTACACTGAAGCTTTCTTT. This gives the protein CASSLGSYTEAFF. The gene calls are TRBV11-1 and TRBJ1-1, with D hard to call. Germline CDR1 is SGHAT and CDR2 is FQDESV (reference sequence). The V end lost 1 base, the J end lost 3 bases, and 6 bases lay between the germline ends. The CDR3 spans 13 residues.

The genes are TRBV6-6 and TRBJ2-7; no definite D call. CDR1 MNHNY and CDR2 SVGAGI come from the germline V gene (reference sequence). CDR3 size: 15 residues. V lost 6 bases, J lost 2 bases, and 17 bases lay in between. CDR3 residues: CASSPVRYSPYEQYF. The CDR3 DNA reads as TGTGCCAGCAGCCCGGTGAGGTATAGTCCCTACGAGCAGTACTTC.